This T cell receptor beta chain was found in a study of TIL therapy for anti-PD-1-resistant metastatic lung cancer. The libraries were made with immunoSEQ v3. Assay used: immunoSEQ multiplex PCR; TCRdb lists only in-frame clones, some missing. The table lists about 52,000 clones, less than 80% of them singletons, with about 5% in the top ten. This CDR3 comprises 15 residues. Germline V gene lookup returns CDR1 SGHAT and CDR2 FQNNGV. The V segment lost 0 bases and the J segment 5 bases; nucleotides outside the gene matches: 4. Time point of the sample: pre-treatment sample, taken before nivolumab and TIL therapy.

This specimen consisted of blood, obtained at baseline. The chain employs TRBV11-2 and TRBJ2-1, with TRBD2 matching 7 bases. The receptor was derived from a woman between 25 and 85 years old with non-small cell lung cancer. The CDR3 spells CASSLDRAGNNEQFF. As DNA, the CDR3 is TGTGCCAGCAGCTTAGACCGAGCGGGAAACAATGAGCAGTTCTTC.